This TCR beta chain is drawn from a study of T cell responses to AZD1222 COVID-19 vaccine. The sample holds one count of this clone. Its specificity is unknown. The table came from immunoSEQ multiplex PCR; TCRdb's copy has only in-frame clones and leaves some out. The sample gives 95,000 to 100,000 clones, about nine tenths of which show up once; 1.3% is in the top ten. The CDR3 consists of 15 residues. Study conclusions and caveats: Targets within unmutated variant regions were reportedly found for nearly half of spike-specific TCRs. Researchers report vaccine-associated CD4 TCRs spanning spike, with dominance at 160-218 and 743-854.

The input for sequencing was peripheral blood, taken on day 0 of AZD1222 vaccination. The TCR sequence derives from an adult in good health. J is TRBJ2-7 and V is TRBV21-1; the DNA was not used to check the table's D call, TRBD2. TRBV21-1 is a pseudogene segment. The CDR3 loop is CASSKAPGKNYEQYF. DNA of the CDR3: TGTGCCAGCAGCAAAGCACCGGGAAAGAACTACGAGCAGTACTTC.